These 31 T cell receptor beta chains originate from one sample sequenced in a study of blood T cell repertoires in COVID-19. This table comes from immunoSEQ multiplex PCR, and its TCRdb copy is limited to in-frame clones, with some not included. The repertoire has approximately 200,000 clones, roughly 82% of them found once; the top ten carry over 9.5%. The sequenced sample was PBMCs or T cells enriched from blood (not recorded which). The receptor source for this set is a man aged 40-49 years who had recovered from COVID-19.

This clone was seen just once. The chain carries TRBV13 and TRBJ2-1, with D uncertain. CDR1 and CDR2 from the germline V gene are PRHDT and FYEKMQ (reference sequence). The CDR3 runs 15 residues. V lost 4 bases and J 5 bases, leaving 15 bases between the germline ends. CDR3 coding DNA: TGTGCCAGCAGCTCCATAAACAGTGTCCACAATGAGCAGTTCTTC. Encoded protein: CASSSINSVHNEQFF.

The CDR3: CASSTPGAGTDEQFF. The CDR3 DNA reads as TGTGCCAGCAGTACCCCCGGGGCGGGAACCGATGAGCAGTTCTTC. The chain joins TRBV28 to TRBJ2-1; the D gene is possibly TRBD2 (6 bases). The germline V gene encodes CDR1 MDHEN and CDR2 SYDVKM. The ends were cut back, 5 bases at V and 8 bases at J, with 19 bases in the middle. The CDR3 consists of 15 residues. Filled out from reference TRBV28 and TRBJ2-1, the complete variable domain reads DVKVTQSSRYLVKRTGEKVFLECVQDMDHENMFWYRQDPGLGLRLIYFSYDVKMKEKGDIPEGYSVSREKKERFSLILESASTNQTSMYLCASSTPGAGTDEQFFGPGTRLTVL.

The chain uses TRBV15 and TRBJ2-7, with a tentative D call TRBD1 (5 bases). V lost 1 base, J lost 3 bases, and 10 bases lay in between. Germline lookup yields CDR1 LNHNV and CDR2 YYDKDF (reference sequence). The CDR3 sequence is 14 residues long. CDR3 residues: CATSRGADSYEQYF. CDR3 DNA sequence: TGTGCCACCAGCAGAGGGGCAGACAGCTACGAGCAGTACTTC. The variable domain in full, with the rest retrieved from reference TRBV15 and TRBJ2-7, is DAMVIQNPRYQVTQFGKPVTLSCSQTLNHNVMYWYQQKSSQAPKLLFHYYDKDFNNEADTPDNFQSRRPNTSFCFLDIRSPGLGDTAMYLCATSRGADSYEQYFGPGTRLTVT.

The J gene is TRBJ2-6, the V gene TRBV6-5, with D unresolved. This CDR3 spans 15 amino acids. The V end lost 6 bases, the J end lost 0 bases, and 9 bases lay between the germline ends. CDR1 and CDR2 (germline): MNHEY, SVGAGI. CDR3 nucleotide sequence: TGTGCCAGCAGACCGAGACTCTCTGGGGCCAACGTCCTGACTTTC. This sequence encodes CASRPRLSGANVLTF.

To note about this clone: Sequence at one end of the junction differs from germline and may be a read error. The chain joins TRBV7-7 to TRBJ2-1; 7 bases fit TRBD1. The CDR3 sequence is 15 residues long. CDR1 and CDR2 from the germline V gene are SSHAT and FNYEAQ (reference sequence). The CDR3 reads CASSTGVGDRNEQFF. In DNA, the CDR3 is TGTGCTAGCAGCACAGGGGTCGGAGATCGGAATGAGCAGTTCTTC.

The chain recombines TRBV9 with TRBJ1-3; no clear D gene. CDR3 length equals 13 residues. Between the trimmed V and J ends, which lost 0 bases and 5 bases, there was a span of 6 bases. Per germline, CDR1 SGDLS and CDR2 YYNGEE. The CDR3 DNA reads TGTGCCAGCAGCGTAGATAGCCGAAACACCATATATTTT. Amino acid sequence: CASSVDSRNTIYF.

The rearrangement joins TRBV5-1 to TRBJ2-1; D unclear. V was cut by 5 bases and J by 0 bases, with 9 bases left in between. CDR1 and CDR2 from the germline V gene are SGHRS and YFSETQ. CDR3 size: 14 residues. CDR3 bases: TGCGCCAGCAGTCGCGGTAGCTCCTACAATGAGCAGTTCTTC. It specifies CASSRGSSYNEQFF.

A few counts support this clone. This chain uses TRBV7-8 with TRBJ2-7, with 7 bases identical to TRBD2. The junction had 6 bases not matched to a gene; V was cut back by 1 base and J by 0 bases. Germline values: CDR1 SGHVS, CDR2 FQNEAQ. The CDR3 has 16 amino acids. CDR3 in amino acids: CASSLEASGASYEQYF. CDR3 DNA sequence: TGTGCCAGCAGCTTAGAGGCTAGCGGAGCCTCCTACGAGCAGTACTTC.

This clone was counted only a few times. This chain links TRBV12-3 or TRBV12-4 with TRBJ1-2; weak D call: TRBD1 (6 bases). The CDR3 runs to 12 residues. The ends were cut back, 9 bases at V and 1 base at J, with 9 bases in the middle. CDR3 residues: CASTGLNYGYTF. The DNA for the CDR3 is TGTGCCAGTACAGGGCTTAACTATGGCTACACCTTC.

The chain employs TRBV13 and TRBJ2-1, with D possibly TRBD2 on 6 matching bases. CDR3 length: 15 amino acids. Germline V gene sequence: CDR1 PRHDT, CDR2 FYEKMQ (reference sequence). Trimming left V 5 bases short and J 6 bases short, with 17 bases between. The DNA of the CDR3 is TGTGCCAGCAGCCCGCCATTGCGGGAAGCCAATGAGCAGTTCTTC. Protein: CASSPPLREANEQFF. The full variable domain, completed using reference TRBV13 and TRBJ2-1, is AAGVIQSPRHLIKEKRETATLKCYPIPRHDTVYWYQQGPGQDPQFLISFYEKMQSDKGSIPDRFSAQQFSDYHSELNMSSLELGDSALYFCASSPPLREANEQFFGPGTRLTVL.

The chain has TRBV29-1 and TRBJ1-2, with 11 bases identical to TRBD1. Germline V gene sequence: CDR1 SQVTM, CDR2 ANQGSEA. The CDR3 has 13 residues. The ends lost 8 bases at V and 3 bases at J; junction bases unmatched: 5. CDR3 coding DNA: TGCAGCATAGGACAGGGGGCTTACTATGGCTACACCTTC. Protein sequence: CSIGQGAYYGYTF.

V usage is TRBV5-1 and J usage is TRBJ2-1; 12 bases match TRBD2. This CDR3 comprises 15 residues. V gave up 3 bases and J gave up 8 bases; unmatched junction bases: 6. Looked up from germline, CDR1 is SGHRS and CDR2 is YFSETQ. The CDR3 spells CASSSAASGRDEQFF. As DNA, the CDR3 is TGCGCCAGCAGCTCGGCGGCTAGCGGGAGGGATGAGCAGTTCTTC.

V and J are TRBV10-3 and TRBJ1-2; 9 bases agree with TRBD1. The V segment lost 2 bases and the J segment 4 bases; nucleotides outside the gene matches: 5. Germline values: CDR1 ENHRY, CDR2 SYGVKD. The CDR3 consists of 15 residues. The CDR3 loop is CAISEGQGPPYGYTF. The CDR3 DNA follows: TGTGCCATCAGTGAGGGACAGGGGCCGCCCTATGGCTACACCTTC.

The V call is TRBV5-1, the J call TRBJ1-5; 10 bases match TRBD1. The CDR3 is 16 residues long. In germline, CDR1 is SGHRS, CDR2 YFSETQ. V was pared by 4 bases and J by 4 bases, with 8 bases of the junction left unmatched. The CDR3 reads CASSVGVGQGNQPQHF. The DNA for the CDR3 is TGCGCCAGCAGCGTGGGAGTGGGACAGGGGAATCAGCCCCAGCATTTT.

The rearrangement links TRBV29-1 to TRBJ1-2; maybe TRBD1 (6 bases). V shed 1 base and J shed 3 bases, with 12 bases lying between them. The CDR3 extends over 14 amino acids. CDR1 is SQVTM and CDR2 is ANQGSEA in the germline V gene. The CDR3 region has the DNA TGCAGCGTTGAAGGGACCCGACAGGACTATGGCTACACCTTC. Translating gives CSVEGTRQDYGYTF.

The chain couples TRBV7-3 to TRBJ2-7; 13 bases fit TRBD2. Trimming removed 0 bases from V and 0 bases from J; junction bases left unmatched: 2. Looked up from germline, CDR1 is SGHTA and CDR2 is FQGTGA. The CDR3 extends over 17 amino acids. The CDR3 reads CASSLTGTSGASYEQYF. The CDR3 region has the DNA TGTGCCAGCAGCTTAACCGGGACTAGCGGGGCCTCCTACGAGCAGTACTTC.

The chain has TRBV10-3 and TRBJ2-1; weak D call: TRBD1 (6 bases). The CDR3 covers 11 residues. Germline V CDR1 and CDR2: ENHRY, SYGVKD. V was cut by 5 bases and J by 8 bases, with 7 bases left in between. DNA for the CDR3: TGTGCCATCAGTTACAGGGATGAGCAGTTCTTC. It yields the protein CAISYRDEQFF.

V is TRBV7-9 and J is TRBJ2-4; tentative D call: TRBD1 (5 bases). The germline V gene encodes CDR1 SEHNR and CDR2 FQNEAQ (reference sequence). Trimming cost V 8 bases and J 0 bases, with 8 bases left between them. The length of the CDR3 is 13 residues. As DNA, the CDR3 is TGTGCCAGCGAAGGGGTAGCCAAAAACATTCAGTACTTC. It codes for CASEGVAKNIQYF.

The gene calls are TRBV4-3 and TRBJ2-3, with 8 bases identical to TRBD2. V gave up 0 bases and J gave up 2 bases; unmatched junction bases: 1. The CDR3 spans 15 residues. Germline loops: CDR1 LGHNA, CDR2 YSLEER. The CDR3 DNA reads TGCGCCAGCAGCCAAGACGGGAGGGCCACAGATACGCAGTATTTT. It translates to CASSQDGRATDTQYF.

The gene calls are TRBV18 and TRBJ1-1; 7 bases line up with TRBD1. The J segment lost 1 base and the V segment lost 2 bases, leaving 1 base of the junction unmatched. The germline gives CDR1 KGHSH, CDR2 LQKENI. The CDR3 totals 14 residues. CDR3 region: CASSPGQANTEAFF. The CDR3 DNA follows: TGTGCCAGCTCACCAGGACAGGCGAACACTGAAGCTTTCTTT.

V gene TRBV4-1 combines with J gene TRBJ2-3; TRBD2 matches at 8 bases. Germline V CDR1 and CDR2: MGHRA, YSYEKL. CDR3 length equals 16 residues. J was trimmed by 4 bases and V by 3 bases; bases with no gene match: 9. CDR3 nucleotide sequence: TGCGCCAGCAGCCAGCTAACGTCTAGCGGGCCAGATACGCAGTATTTT. Encoded protein: CASSQLTSSGPDTQYF.

The J gene is TRBJ2-5, the V gene TRBV5-1; TRBD2 aligns across 12 bases. The CDR3 loop spans 16 amino acids. CDR1 is SGHRS, CDR2 YFSETQ, per germline. J was trimmed by 4 bases and V by 4 bases; bases with no gene match: 8. The CDR3: CASSLGLAGGLETQYF. CDR3 nucleotide sequence: TGCGCCAGCAGCCTGGGACTAGCGGGCGGACTAGAGACCCAGTACTTC.

This sequence joins TRBV4-2 and TRBJ1-5, with D uncertain. Germline V gene sequence: CDR1 LGHNA, CDR2 YNFKEQ. There are 15 residues in the CDR3. Trimming took 3 bases from V and 5 from J, leaving 14 bases between them. The CDR3 loop is CASSQGGGRDQPQHF. DNA for the CDR3: TGTGCCAGCAGCCAGGGAGGTGGTAGAGATCAGCCCCAGCATTTT.

J is TRBJ1-4 and V is TRBV30; D is ambiguous. The V gene's germline CDR1 is GTSNPN and CDR2 SVGIG (reference sequence). Trimming took 1 base from V and 5 from J, leaving 8 bases between them. The CDR3 totals 13 residues. The CDR3 DNA follows: TGTGCCTGGAGTGGCGGCTTAAATGAAAAACTGTTTTTT. It is translated as CAWSGGLNEKLFF.

With respect to this clone: At the DNA level, this CDR3 is encoded by other sequences in the same sample as well. V is TRBV30 and J is TRBJ1-5; TRBD1 aligns across 7 bases. V lost 0 bases and J lost 5; bases outside the gene matches: 1. Germline V gene lookup returns CDR1 GTSNPN and CDR2 SVGIG (reference sequence). The CDR3 length is 13 residues. Here the CDR3 reads CAWSVGTDQPQHF. DNA for the CDR3: TGTGCCTGGAGTGTAGGGACAGATCAGCCCCAGCATTTT.

This chain joins TRBV20-1 and TRBJ1-4; no clear D gene. CDR1 is DFQATT and CDR2 is SNEGSKA in the germline V gene (reference sequence). Deletions cut 5 bases from V and 8 bases from J, with 9 bases between. This CDR3 is built from 11 residues. CDR3 sequence reads: CSAPRREKLFF. The CDR3 nucleotides read TGCAGTGCTCCCCGGAGGGAAAAACTGTTTTTT.

The rearrangement joins TRBV7-9 to TRBJ1-1; TRBD1 agrees at 7 bases. CDR3 length: 13 residues. V was clipped by 5 bases and J by 4 bases; unmatched bases: 4. Per germline, CDR1 SEHNR and CDR2 FQNEAQ (reference sequence). CDR3 protein: CASSTGAVTEAFF. In DNA, the CDR3 is TGTGCCAGCAGCACAGGGGCGGTCACTGAAGCTTTCTTT. Together with reference TRBV7-9 and TRBJ1-1, the CDR3 gives the full variable domain: DTGVSQNPRHKITKRGQNVTFRCDPISEHNRLYWYRQTLGQGPEFLTYFQNEAQLEKSRLLSDRFSAERPKGSFSTLEIQRTEQGDSAMYLCASSTGAVTEAFFGQGTRLTVV.

The CDR3 region is CASSYSRGEQYV. The DNA of the CDR3 is TGTGCCAGCAGTTACTCTAGGGGCGAGCAGTACGTC. The chain is built from TRBV6-6 and TRBJ2-7; possibly TRBD1 for D (5 bases). Germline-derived CDR1 and CDR2 are MNHNY and SVGAGI (reference sequence). CDR3 length: 12 amino acids. V lost 0 bases to trimming and J lost 6 bases, with 6 bases between them.

V and J are TRBV28 and TRBJ2-2; TRBD2 agrees at 12 bases. Germline CDR1 reads MDHEN; CDR2 reads SYDVKM. The CDR3 spans 16 residues. J lost 3 bases, V lost 5 bases, and 4 bases had no gene match. CDR3 sequence reads: CASSELAGGYTGELFF. The CDR3, as DNA: TGTGCCAGCAGTGAACTAGCGGGAGGATACACCGGGGAGCTGTTTTTT.

The chain has TRBV5-1 and TRBJ2-7, with D possibly TRBD1 on 6 matching bases. Per the germline V gene, CDR1 is SGHRS and CDR2 is YFSETQ. V lost 5 bases to trimming and J lost 0 bases, with 12 bases between them. The CDR3 extends over 14 amino acids. Written as DNA, the CDR3 is TGCGCCAGCAGTCGGGACACCAACTCCTACGAGCAGTACTTC. The encoded protein is CASSRDTNSYEQYF.

Ten or more counts support this clone. CDR3 in amino acids: CASSSVAHETQYF. CDR3 DNA sequence: TGTGCCAGCAGTTCCGTAGCACACGAGACCCAGTACTTC. The rearrangement links TRBV6-5 to TRBJ2-5; D ambiguous. Germline values: CDR1 MNHEY, CDR2 SVGAGI. V was pared by 4 bases and J by 5 bases, with 11 bases between. The length of the CDR3 is 13 residues.